Shown below are 2 T cell receptor beta chains from a single sample sequenced in a study of graft-versus-host responses after intestinal transplantation. Antigen specificity for these receptors is unknown. TCRdb's copy holds only in-frame clones and misses some; the assay was immunoSEQ multiplex PCR. Counted here are under 130,000 clones, roughly 93% occurring once; the ten biggest clones make up roughly 1%. The material was unstimulated CD8+ T cells sorted from spleen or lymph node cells, obtained before intestinal transplant. The source of these receptors is a human donor who received an intestinal transplant.

The chain uses TRBV6-5 and TRBJ1-1; unclear D gene. V dropped 2 bases and J dropped 4 bases, with 17 bases sitting between them. The germline V gene encodes CDR1 MNHEY and CDR2 SVGAGI. The CDR3 totals 16 residues. The CDR3 here is CASSYGPLGRITEAFF. The CDR3 nucleotides are TGTGCCAGCAGTTACGGGCCGCTCGGGAGGATCACTGAAGCTTTCTTT.

The genes are TRBV29-1 and TRBJ2-7; TRBD1 matches at 8 bases. The CDR3 totals 13 residues. Unmatched junction bases numbered 6, after V lost 5 bases and J lost 3 bases. CDR1 and CDR2 from the germline V gene are SQVTM and ANQGSEA. The CDR3 spells CSVYGQGGYEQYF. DNA of the CDR3: TGCAGCGTTTATGGACAGGGAGGCTACGAGCAGTACTTC.